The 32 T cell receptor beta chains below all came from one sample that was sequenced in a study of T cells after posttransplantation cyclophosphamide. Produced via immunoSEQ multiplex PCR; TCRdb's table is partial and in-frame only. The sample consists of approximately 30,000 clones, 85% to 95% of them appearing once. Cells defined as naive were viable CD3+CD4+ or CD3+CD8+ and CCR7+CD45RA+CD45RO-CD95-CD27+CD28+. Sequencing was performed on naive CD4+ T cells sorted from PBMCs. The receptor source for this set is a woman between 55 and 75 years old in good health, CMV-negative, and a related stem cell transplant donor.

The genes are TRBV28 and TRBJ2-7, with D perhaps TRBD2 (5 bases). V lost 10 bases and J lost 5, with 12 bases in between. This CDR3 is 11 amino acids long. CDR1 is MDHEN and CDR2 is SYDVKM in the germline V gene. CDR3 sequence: CATTGFNEQYF. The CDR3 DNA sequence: TGTGCCACGACGGGGTTCAACGAGCAGTACTTC.

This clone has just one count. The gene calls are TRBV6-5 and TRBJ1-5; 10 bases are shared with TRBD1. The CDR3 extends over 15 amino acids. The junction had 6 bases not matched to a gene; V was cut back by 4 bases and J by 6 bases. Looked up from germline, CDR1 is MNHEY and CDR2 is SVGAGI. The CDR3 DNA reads TGTGCCAGCAGTTGGACAGGGGGTGGCGGTCAGCCCCAGCATTTT. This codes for CASSWTGGGGQPQHF.

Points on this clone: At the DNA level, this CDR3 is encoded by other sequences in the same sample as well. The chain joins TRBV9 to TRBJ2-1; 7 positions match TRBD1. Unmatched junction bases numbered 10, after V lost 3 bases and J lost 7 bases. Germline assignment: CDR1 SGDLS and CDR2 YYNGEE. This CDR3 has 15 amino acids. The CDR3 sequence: CASSGRDRGRNEQFF. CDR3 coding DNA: TGTGCCAGCAGCGGCCGGGACAGAGGGCGGAATGAGCAGTTCTTC.

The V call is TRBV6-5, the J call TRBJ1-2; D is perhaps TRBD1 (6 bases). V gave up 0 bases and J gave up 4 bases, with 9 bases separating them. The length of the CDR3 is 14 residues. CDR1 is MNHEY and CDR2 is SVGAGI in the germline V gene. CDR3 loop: CASSYSQGSYGYTF. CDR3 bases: TGTGCCAGCAGTTACTCTCAGGGGTCCTATGGCTACACCTTC.

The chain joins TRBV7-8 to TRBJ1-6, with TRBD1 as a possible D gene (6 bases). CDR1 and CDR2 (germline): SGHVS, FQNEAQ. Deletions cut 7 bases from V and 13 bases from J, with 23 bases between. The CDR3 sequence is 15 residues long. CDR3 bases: TGTGCCAGCAACCCATCCCGGGGACATGGGTCGCCCCTCCACTTT. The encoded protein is CASNPSRGHGSPLHF. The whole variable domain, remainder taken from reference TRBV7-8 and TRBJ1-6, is GAGVSQSPRYKVAKRGQDVALRCDPISGHVSLFWYQQALGQGPEFLTYFQNEAQLDKSGLPSDRFFAERPEGSVSTLKIQRTQQEDSAVYLCASNPSRGHGSPLHFGNGTRLTVT.

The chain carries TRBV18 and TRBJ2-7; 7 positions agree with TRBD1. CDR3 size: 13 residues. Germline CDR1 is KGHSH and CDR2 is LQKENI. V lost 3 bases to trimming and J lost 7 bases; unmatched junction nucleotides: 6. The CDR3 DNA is TGTGCCAGCTCACCCGACAGGGTAGGAGAGCAGTACTTC. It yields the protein CASSPDRVGEQYF.

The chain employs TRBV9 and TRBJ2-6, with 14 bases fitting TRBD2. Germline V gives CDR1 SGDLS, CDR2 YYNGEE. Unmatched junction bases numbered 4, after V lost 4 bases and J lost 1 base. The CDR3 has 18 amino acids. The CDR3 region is CASSIGLAGGSGANVLTF. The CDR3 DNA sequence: TGTGCCAGCAGCATCGGACTAGCGGGAGGTTCTGGGGCCAACGTCCTGACTTTC.

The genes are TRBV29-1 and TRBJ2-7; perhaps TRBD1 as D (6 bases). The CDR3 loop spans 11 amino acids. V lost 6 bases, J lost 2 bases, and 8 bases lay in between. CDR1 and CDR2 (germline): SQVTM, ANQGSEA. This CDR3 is CSVGQPYEQYF. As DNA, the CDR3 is TGCAGCGTCGGACAGCCCTACGAGCAGTACTTC.

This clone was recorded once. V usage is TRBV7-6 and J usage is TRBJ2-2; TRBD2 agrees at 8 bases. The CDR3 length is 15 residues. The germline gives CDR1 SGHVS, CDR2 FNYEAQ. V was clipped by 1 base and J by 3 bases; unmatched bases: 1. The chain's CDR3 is CASSLDGRDTGELFF. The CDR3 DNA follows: TGTGCCAGCAGCTTAGACGGGAGGGACACCGGGGAGCTGTTTTTT.

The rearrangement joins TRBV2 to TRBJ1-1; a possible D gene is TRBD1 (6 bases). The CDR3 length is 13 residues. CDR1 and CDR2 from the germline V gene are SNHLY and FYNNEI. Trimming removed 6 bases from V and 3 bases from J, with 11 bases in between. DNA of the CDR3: TGTGCCAGCAGGGTTAACAGGGACACTGAAGCTTTCTTT. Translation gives CASRVNRDTEAFF.

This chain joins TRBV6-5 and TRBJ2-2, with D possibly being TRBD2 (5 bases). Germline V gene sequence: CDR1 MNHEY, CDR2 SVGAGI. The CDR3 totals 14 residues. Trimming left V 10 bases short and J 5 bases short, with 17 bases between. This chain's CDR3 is CATLGVARTGELFF. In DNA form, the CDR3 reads TGTGCCACCTTGGGTGTAGCGAGGACCGGGGAGCTGTTTTTT.

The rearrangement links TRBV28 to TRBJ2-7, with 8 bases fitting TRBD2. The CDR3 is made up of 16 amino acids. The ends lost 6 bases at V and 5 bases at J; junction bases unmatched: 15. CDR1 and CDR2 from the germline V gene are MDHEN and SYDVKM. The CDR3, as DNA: TGTGCCAGCAGATTCCTTAGGGTAGCGGGGATGCACGAGCAGTACTTC. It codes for CASRFLRVAGMHEQYF.

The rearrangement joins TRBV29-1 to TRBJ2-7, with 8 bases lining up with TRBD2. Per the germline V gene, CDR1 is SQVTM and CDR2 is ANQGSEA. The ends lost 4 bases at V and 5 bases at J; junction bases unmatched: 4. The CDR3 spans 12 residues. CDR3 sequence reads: CSVGVLADEQYF. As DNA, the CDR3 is TGCAGCGTTGGGGTACTAGCGGACGAGCAGTACTTC.

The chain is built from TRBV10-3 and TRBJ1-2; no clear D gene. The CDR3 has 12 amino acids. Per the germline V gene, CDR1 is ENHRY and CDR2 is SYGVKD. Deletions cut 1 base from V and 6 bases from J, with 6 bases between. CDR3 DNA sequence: TGTGCCATCAGTGAGTACGGGGATGGCTACACCTTC. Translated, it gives CAISEYGDGYTF.

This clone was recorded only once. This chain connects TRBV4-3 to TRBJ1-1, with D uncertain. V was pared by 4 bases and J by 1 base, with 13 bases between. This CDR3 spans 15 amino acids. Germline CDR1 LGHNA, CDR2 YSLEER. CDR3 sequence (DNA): TGCGCCAGCAGCCGTAATGCGGGGAAGAACACTGAAGCTTTCTTT. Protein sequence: CASSRNAGKNTEAFF.

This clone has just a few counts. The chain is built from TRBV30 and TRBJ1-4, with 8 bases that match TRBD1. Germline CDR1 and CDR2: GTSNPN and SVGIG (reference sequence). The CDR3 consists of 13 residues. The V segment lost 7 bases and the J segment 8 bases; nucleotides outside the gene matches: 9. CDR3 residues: CAYPTGGWEKLFF. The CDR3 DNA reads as TGTGCCTACCCTACAGGGGGATGGGAAAAACTGTTTTTT.

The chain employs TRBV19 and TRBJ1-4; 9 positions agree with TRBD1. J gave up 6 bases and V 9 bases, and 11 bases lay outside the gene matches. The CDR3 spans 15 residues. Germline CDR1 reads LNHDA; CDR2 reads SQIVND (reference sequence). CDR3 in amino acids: CASRSQGAGDEKLFF. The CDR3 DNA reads TGTGCCAGCAGATCACAGGGGGCTGGGGATGAAAAACTGTTTTTT.

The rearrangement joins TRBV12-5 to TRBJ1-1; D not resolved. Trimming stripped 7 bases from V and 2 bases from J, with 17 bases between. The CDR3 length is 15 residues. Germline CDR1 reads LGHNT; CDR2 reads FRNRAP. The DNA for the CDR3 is TGTGCTAGTGCCGCCCCCACGGCAGGTAACACTGAAGCTTTCTTT. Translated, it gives CASAAPTAGNTEAFF.

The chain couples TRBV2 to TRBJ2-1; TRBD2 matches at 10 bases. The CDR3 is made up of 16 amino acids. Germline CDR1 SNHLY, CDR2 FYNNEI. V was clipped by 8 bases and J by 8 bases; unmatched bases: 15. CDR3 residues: CASPRGLAGGLDEQFF. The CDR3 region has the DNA TGTGCCAGCCCTCGGGGCTTAGCGGGGGGCCTCGATGAGCAGTTCTTC.

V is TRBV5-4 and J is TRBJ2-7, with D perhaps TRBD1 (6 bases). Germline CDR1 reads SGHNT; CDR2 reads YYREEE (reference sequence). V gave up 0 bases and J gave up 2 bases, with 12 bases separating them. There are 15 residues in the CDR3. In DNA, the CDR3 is TGTGCCAGCAGCTTGGAGGGGACACCAGCCTACGAGCAGTACTTC. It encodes CASSLEGTPAYEQYF.

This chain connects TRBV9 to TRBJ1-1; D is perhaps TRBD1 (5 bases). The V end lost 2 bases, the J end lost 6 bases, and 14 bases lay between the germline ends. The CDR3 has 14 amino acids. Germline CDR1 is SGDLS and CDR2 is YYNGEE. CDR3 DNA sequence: TGTGCCAGCAGCGTTAGGGGCCAAGGCGCTGAAGCTTTCTTT. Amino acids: CASSVRGQGAEAFF.

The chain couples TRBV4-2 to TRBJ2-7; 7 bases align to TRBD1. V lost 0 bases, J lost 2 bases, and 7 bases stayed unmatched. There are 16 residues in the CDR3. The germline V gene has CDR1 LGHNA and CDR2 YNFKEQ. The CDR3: CASSQDIGTVTYEQYF. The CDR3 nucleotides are TGTGCCAGCAGCCAAGATATCGGGACAGTAACCTACGAGCAGTACTTC.

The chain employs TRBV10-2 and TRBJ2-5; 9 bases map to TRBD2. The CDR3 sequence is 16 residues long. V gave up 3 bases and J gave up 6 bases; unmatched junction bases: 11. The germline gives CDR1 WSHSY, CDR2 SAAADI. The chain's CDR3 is CASSDHRLAGWKTQYF. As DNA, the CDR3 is TGCGCCAGCAGTGACCACAGGCTAGCGGGGTGGAAGACCCAGTACTTC.

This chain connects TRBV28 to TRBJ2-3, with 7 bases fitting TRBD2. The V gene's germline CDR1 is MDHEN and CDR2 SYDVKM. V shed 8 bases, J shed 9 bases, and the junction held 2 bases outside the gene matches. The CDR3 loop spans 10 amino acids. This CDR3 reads CASAGETQYF. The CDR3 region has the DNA TGTGCCAGCGCGGGAGAGACGCAGTATTTT.

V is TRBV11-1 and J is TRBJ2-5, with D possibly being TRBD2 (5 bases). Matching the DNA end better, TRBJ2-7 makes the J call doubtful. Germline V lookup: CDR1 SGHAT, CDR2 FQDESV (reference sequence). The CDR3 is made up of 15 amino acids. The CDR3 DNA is TGTGCCAGCACCCTTGGGAGTTCGGGCCTTGGCGAGCAGTACTTC. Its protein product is CASTLGSSGLGEQYF.

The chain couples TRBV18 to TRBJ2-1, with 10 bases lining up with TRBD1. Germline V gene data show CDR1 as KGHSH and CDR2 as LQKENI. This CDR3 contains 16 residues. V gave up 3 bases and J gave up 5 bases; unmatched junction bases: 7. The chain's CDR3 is CASSPRDRGIDNEQFF. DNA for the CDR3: TGTGCCAGCTCACCCCGGGACAGGGGAATCGACAATGAGCAGTTCTTC.

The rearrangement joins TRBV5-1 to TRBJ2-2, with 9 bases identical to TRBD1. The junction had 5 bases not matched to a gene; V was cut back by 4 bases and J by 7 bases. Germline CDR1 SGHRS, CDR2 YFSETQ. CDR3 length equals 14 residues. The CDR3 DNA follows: TGCGCCAGCAGCGGGGGACAGGGATACGGGGAGCTGTTTTTT. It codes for CASSGGQGYGELFF.

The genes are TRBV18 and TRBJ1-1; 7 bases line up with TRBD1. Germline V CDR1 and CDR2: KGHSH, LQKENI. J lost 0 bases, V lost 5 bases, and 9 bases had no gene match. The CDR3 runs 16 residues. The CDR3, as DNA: TGTGCCAGCTCAATCCGTAGACAGGGACTGAACACTGAAGCTTTCTTT. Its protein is CASSIRRQGLNTEAFF.

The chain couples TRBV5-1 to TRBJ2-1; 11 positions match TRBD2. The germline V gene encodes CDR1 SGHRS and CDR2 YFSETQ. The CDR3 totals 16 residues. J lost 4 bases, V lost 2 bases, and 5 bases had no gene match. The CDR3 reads CASSLTSGGPYNEQFF. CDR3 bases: TGCGCCAGCAGCTTAACTAGCGGGGGACCTTACAATGAGCAGTTCTTC.

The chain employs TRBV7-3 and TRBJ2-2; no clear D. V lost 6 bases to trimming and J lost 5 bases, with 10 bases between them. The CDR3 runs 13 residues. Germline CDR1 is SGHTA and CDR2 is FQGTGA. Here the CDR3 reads CASSLLVTGELFF. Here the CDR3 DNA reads TGTGCCAGCAGTCTGCTAGTAACCGGGGAGCTGTTTTTT.

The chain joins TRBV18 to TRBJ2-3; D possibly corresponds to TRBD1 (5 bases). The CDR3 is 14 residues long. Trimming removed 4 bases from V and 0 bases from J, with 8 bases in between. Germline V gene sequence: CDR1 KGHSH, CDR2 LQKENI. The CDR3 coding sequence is TGTGCCAGCTCACTAGGACACAGCACAGATACGCAGTATTTT. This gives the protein CASSLGHSTDTQYF.

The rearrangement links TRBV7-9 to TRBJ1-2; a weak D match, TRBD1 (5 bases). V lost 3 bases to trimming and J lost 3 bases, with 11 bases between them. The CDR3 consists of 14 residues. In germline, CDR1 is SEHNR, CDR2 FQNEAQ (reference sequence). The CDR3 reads CASSFQGLYYGYTF. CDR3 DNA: TGTGCCAGCAGCTTTCAGGGTCTCTACTATGGCTACACCTTC.